The entry below gives a single TCR beta chain sequence along with its context. Assay: immunoSEQ multiplex PCR; the TCRdb copy retains only in-frame clones and omits some. The top ten hold about 0.49% of the sample, which has tens of thousands of clones, roughly 87% seen once. The data derive from a study of OX40 agonist ivuxolimab in advanced cancers. Germline V gene data show CDR1 as KGHSH and CDR2 as LQKENI. The V gene lost 3 bases and the J gene lost 0 bases, with 12 bases spanning the gap. CDR3 length equals 16 residues. The V and J genes are TRBV18 and TRBJ1-3; D remains unclear. The input for sequencing was CD4+ or CD8+ T cells sorted from blood, taken in a trial of the OX40 agonist ivuxolimab. This receptor was taken from an adult with an advanced solid tumor such as melanoma, head and neck, liver or kidney cancer. As DNA, the CDR3 is TGTGCCAGCTCACCTCAAGGGCTCACCTCTGGAAACACCATATATTTT. Its protein product is CASSPQGLTSGNTIYF. The full variable domain, its missing parts supplied by reference TRBV18 and TRBJ1-3, is NAGVMQNPRHLVRRRGQEARLRCSPMKGHSHVYWYRQLPEEGLKFMVYLQKENIIDESGMPKERFSAEFPKEGPSILRIQQVVRGDSAAYFCASSPQGLTSGNTIYFGEGSWLTVV.